The rows below give T cell receptor beta chains drawn from one sample of a study of molecular identifiers for immune sequencing clone quantification. Via MiXCR, TCRdb re-called the PCR reads, giving one row per CDR3 protein. The sample contains more than 450,000 distinct CDR3 sequences, roughly 25% of which appear only once. Source material: naive CD8+ T cells from blood, with Jurkat cell RNA spiked in. All receptors come from a human donor in good health. Some libraries in this study had Jurkat cell RNA spiked in. CDR3s include the opening cysteine and the closing phenylalanine or tryptophan. The D gene is left open where the match is weak. Rows give clone size only sometimes, using once, few, many, or a class for an expanded clone.

TRBV2,15,TRBD2,few,TRBJ2-5,TGTGCCAGCAGTCCGATACGGGGGGTCCAAGAGACCCAGTACTTC,CASSPIRGVQETQYF
TRBV11-2,13,NA,many,TRBJ2-1,TGTGCCAGCAGCTTGGAGCTGCTCGAGGAGCAGTTCTTC,CASSLELLEEQFF
TRBV27,14,NA,few,TRBJ1-6,TGTGCCAGCAGTTTTGAACAGAATAATTCACCCCTCCACTTT,CASSFEQNNSPLHF
TRBV29-1,16,TRBD2,NA,TRBJ2-1,TGCAGCGTTATAGGGAAGCGGGGGAGCTCCTACAATGAGCAGTTCTTC,CSVIGKRGSSYNEQFF
TRBV19,15,NA,many,TRBJ1-1,TGTGCCAGTAGTCCCACAGTAGGGATGAACACTGAAGCTTTCTTT,CASSPTVGMNTEAFF
TRBV20-1,13,NA,many,TRBJ2-2,TGCAGTGCTAGGACAGCGAACACCGGGGAGCTGTTTTTT,CSARTANTGELFF
TRBV25-1,14,NA,few,TRBJ2-5,TGTGCCAGCAGTGAATATGGGACTCAAGATACCCAGTACTTC,CASSEYGTQDTQYF
TRBV6-5,13,NA,NA,TRBJ2-1,TGTGCCAGCCGCGGACAGATTTACAATGAGCAGTTCTTC,CASRGQIYNEQFF
TRBV6-1,13,NA,many,TRBJ2-7,TGTGCCAGCAGTGTTGATATTGGCTACGAGCAGTACTTC,CASSVDIGYEQYF
TRBV20-1,15,TRBD2,few,TRBJ2-7,TGCAGTGCTAGAGATACTAGCGGCAACTCCTACGAGCAGTACTTC,CSARDTSGNSYEQYF
TRBV4-3,15,NA,many,TRBJ1-2,TGCGCCAGCAGCCAAGATTGGTCAGGAGGCTATGGCTACACCTTC,CASSQDWSGGYGYTF
TRBV20-1,16,TRBD1,many,TRBJ2-7,TGCAGTGCTAGAGTCCCTCGGGGGACAGGGGCCCCGGAGCAGTACTTC,CSARVPRGTGAPEQYF
TRBV9,14,NA,NA,TRBJ2-7,TGTGCCAGCAGCGGCAGGGAAGGGGCCTACGAGCAGTACTTC,CASSGREGAYEQYF
TRBV10-1,14,NA,few,TRBJ2-1,TGCGCCAGCCTAACAAGCCGCTCCTACAATGAGCAGTTCTTC,CASLTSRSYNEQFF
TRBV4-1,15,NA,few,TRBJ1-2,TGCGCCAGCAGCCAAGAGGGGGAAATATCCTATGGCTACACCTTC,CASSQEGEISYGYTF
TRBV7-8,14,TRBD2,many,TRBJ2-3,TGTGCCACCACTCTAGCGGGGGGCACAGATACGCAGTATTTT,CATTLAGGTDTQYF
TRBV7-2,12,NA,NA,TRBJ2-2,TGTGCCAGCAGCTTAGGAGCCGGGGAGCTGCTTTTT,CASSLGAGELLF
TRBV7-2,13,NA,few,TRBJ1-5,TGTGCCAGCAGCTTAGATAACAATCAGCCCCCGCATTTT,CASSLDNNQPPHF
TRBV30,14,NA,NA,TRBJ2-1,TGTGCCTGGATGTTTGGGGGCCCACACAATGAGCAGTTCTTC,CAWMFGGPHNEQFF
TRBV30,11,NA,many,TRBJ2-7,TGTGCCTGGAGTGACGGCTACGAGCAGTACTTC,CAWSDGYEQYF
TRBV27,14,NA,few,TRBJ2-5,TGTGCCAGCAGGGAGCAGACAGGAGCTTGGACCCAGTACTTC,CASREQTGAWTQYF
TRBV6-5,15,NA,few,TRBJ2-7,TGTGCCAGCAGTTCACCGGTGGCAGGAATATACGAGCAGTACTTC,CASSSPVAGIYEQYF
TRBV7-9,15,NA,NA,TRBJ2-2,TGTGCCAGCAGATCGCCTGCCCCGAACACCGGGGAGCTGCTTTTT,CASRSPAPNTGELLF
TRBV24-1,14,NA,NA,TRBJ2-1,TGTGCCACCAGTGATTTTCAAGGTTACAATGAGCAGTTCTTC,CATSDFQGYNEQFF
TRBV27,16,TRBD2,few,TRBJ2-5,TGTGCCAGCAGCCACCGACTAGCGAGGTTTGAAGAGACCCAGTACTTC,CASSHRLARFEETQYF
TRBV24-1,15,NA,NA,TRBJ2-1,TGTGCCACCTCGATGGTACCAACAAGAGACAATGAGCAGTTCTTC,CATSMVPTRDNEQFF
TRBV11-2,16,TRBD2,NA,TRBJ2-7,TGTGCCAGCAGCTCCGGGACTAGCGAGTTGATCCACGAGCAGTACTTC,CASSSGTSELIHEQYF
TRBV6-6,17,NA,few,TRBJ2-7,TGTGCCAGCAGTTACACCCGGACGGACGTGTTAACCTACGAGCAGTACTTC,CASSYTRTDVLTYEQYF
TRBV5-1,13,TRBD1,many,TRBJ1-1,TGCGCCAGCAGCTTCGACAGGGGCACTGAAGCTTTCTTT,CASSFDRGTEAFF
TRBV19,15,NA,few,TRBJ2-5,TGTGCCAGTAGTATAGGGGGACTGAACCAAGAGACCCAGTACTTC,CASSIGGLNQETQYF
TRBV7-9,17,NA,many,TRBJ1-4,TGTGCCAGCAGCTTACAAAGGGACGGTCCAACTCTGGAAAAACTGTTTTTT,CASSLQRDGPTLEKLFF
TRBV7-9,17,NA,many,TRBJ2-6,TGTGCCAGCAGCTTAAGTGGAACCGCCCCTGGGGCCAACGTCCTGACTTTC,CASSLSGTAPGANVLTF
TRBV11-2,16,TRBD2,NA,TRBJ2-1,TGTGCCAGCAGGGGGACCGGGACTAGCGGTACTCCTGAGCAGTTCTTC,CASRGTGTSGTPEQFF
TRBV27,14,NA,NA,TRBJ1-1,TGCGCCAACAGTTGGGGCAATCCAAACACTAAAACTTTCTTT,CANSWGNPNTKTFF
TRBV30,13,NA,many,TRBJ2-7,TGTGCCTGGAGTGTAGGCCCCAGGGACGAGCAGTACTTC,CAWSVGPRDEQYF
TRBV20-1,17,TRBD2,NA,TRBJ2-3,TGCAGTGCCAATGGACTAGCGGGGGGTTACGACACAGATACGCAGTATTTT,CSANGLAGGYDTDTQYF
TRBV4-1,15,NA,NA,TRBJ1-5,TGCGCCAGCAGCCAAGCCCCGAACTACGCAGGGCCCCAGCATTTT,CASSQAPNYAGPQHF
TRBV28,14,TRBD2,few,TRBJ2-3,TGTGCCAGCAGTTTTCGAGCGGGGATAGGTACGCAGTATTTT,CASSFRAGIGTQYF
TRBV12-3/TRBV12-4,13,TRBD1,many,TRBJ1-2,TGTGCCAGCAGGGAAGGACAGGTCTATGGCTACACCTTC,CASREGQVYGYTF
TRBV6-5,16,NA,few,TRBJ1-3,TGTGCCAGCAGTTACTCGATGTGGAGCTCTGGAAACACCATATATTTT,CASSYSMWSSGNTIYF
TRBV7-9,17,NA,few,TRBJ1-1,TGTGCCAGCAGCTTAGGAGAAACAGGGTTTCCCCGGATTAACGCTTTCTTT,CASSLGETGFPRINAFF
TRBV28,16,TRBD1,many,TRBJ1-6,TGTGCCAGCAGTCCCTGGGACAGGGGAGCTAGATCACCCCTCCACTTT,CASSPWDRGARSPLHF
TRBV6-2/TRBV6-3,14,NA,many,TRBJ1-1,TGTGCCAGCAGTTACAGTACCATGAACACTGAAGCTTTCTTT,CASSYSTMNTEAFF
TRBV4-3,15,NA,many,TRBJ1-1,TGCGCCAGCAGCCAAGATCGGGTGTCCGTGACTGAAGCTTTCTTT,CASSQDRVSVTEAFF
TRBV4-3,14,TRBD1,NA,TRBJ2-7,TGCGCCAGCACTGTGGACAGGGGAACCTACGAGCAGTACTTC,CASTVDRGTYEQYF
TRBV3-1,12,NA,few,TRBJ2-7,TGTGCCAGCAGCCAAACCGGGCCCGAGCAGTACTTC,CASSQTGPEQYF
TRBV6-5,13,TRBD1,many,TRBJ1-5,TGTGCCAGCCAGACAGGGTACAATCAGCCCCAGCATTTT,CASQTGYNQPQHF
TRBV27,13,TRBD1,many,TRBJ1-2,TGTGCCAGCAGTCCAACAGGGGGCGGCGGCTACACCTTC,CASSPTGGGGYTF
TRBV9,15,TRBD1,NA,TRBJ2-2,TGTGCCATCGGACAGGGACGTGCGATCACCGGGGAGCTGTTTTTT,CAIGQGRAITGELFF
TRBV5-6,16,NA,NA,TRBJ2-3,TGTGCCAGCAGCTTTTGGCTCCAACCAATCACAGATACGCAGTATTTT,CASSFWLQPITDTQYF